This is a list of T cell receptor beta chains from one sample in a study of blood T cell repertoires in COVID-19. Only in-frame clones appear in the TCRdb table, and some are missing; sequencing was by immunoSEQ multiplex PCR. This sample carries over 200,000 clones, roughly 84% of them seen once, and the ten largest clones take 1.5% to 2%. Sequencing was done on a sample of peripheral blood. These receptor sequences come from a middle-aged man with active or convalescent COVID-19. The CDR3 runs from the conserved cysteine through the conserved F or W. D genes are given only for firm matches. Clone sizes are given selectively: once, few, many, or a class where the clone is expanded.

TRBJ1-2	TRBV28	-	-	CASSFSSGAGYGYTF
TRBJ1-1	TRBV29-1	-	-	CSVEDSGGARNTEAFF
TRBJ1-6	TRBV19	-	-	CASSPDSGIVSPLHF
TRBJ1-5	TRBV28	-	-	CASSLYSNHNQPQHF
TRBJ1-2	TRBV2	-	-	CASSGGQIYGYTF
TRBJ1-2	TRBV4-2	TRBD1	once	CASSQESLGTENYGYTF
TRBJ2-3	TRBV28	TRBD1	-	CASRGQGADTQYF
TRBJ2-1	TRBV6-5	TRBD2	-	CASRRTSGSNNEQFF
TRBJ1-3	TRBV10-3	-	-	CAISESRKLPRGSGNTIYF
TRBJ1-1	TRBV10-3	-	few	CATGMNTEAFF
TRBJ2-3	TRBV5-1	TRBD2	-	CASSPLAGGDTQYF
TRBJ1-1	TRBV4-1	TRBD1	-	CASSQERRRGLIPPYNTEAFF
TRBJ1-1	TRBV9	TRBD1	-	CASSVDGTVGAAGTEAFF
TRBJ1-2	TRBV29-1	-	-	CSVGGLSGYGYTF
TRBJ1-1	TRBV27	-	-	CASSPPGGLSTEAFF
TRBJ1-2	TRBV6-6	-	-	CASSADRPNYGYTF
TRBJ1-2	TRBV29-1	-	-	CSVNMVDYGYTF
TRBJ1-1	TRBV10-3	TRBD1	-	CAISRTGDTEAFF
TRBJ2-2	TRBV19	-	-	CASSPETRVTGELFF
TRBJ2-1	TRBV5-6	TRBD2	-	CASSSPGLAFF
TRBJ1-4	TRBV27	TRBD1	once	CASSPRTGPNEKLFF
TRBJ1-2	TRBV11-2	-	-	CASSRALTLANYGYTF
TRBJ2-3	TRBV24-1	-	-	CATSDAQGRSTDTQYF
TRBJ2-7	TRBV28	TRBD1	-	CASSLGTGVGGYEQYF
TRBJ1-3	TRBV19	-	-	CASSPGNTIYF
TRBJ2-7	TRBV11-2	TRBD1	once	CASSPTGEVYEQYF
TRBJ2-2	TRBV5-1	-	-	CASKSRSNTGELFF
TRBJ2-1	TRBV30	TRBD2	-	CAWSVKLAGGPISYNEQFF
TRBJ2-2	TRBV25-1	-	-	CASKEFSGELFF
TRBJ1-5	TRBV5-1	TRBD1	few	CASSFGQEGQPQHF
TRBJ1-1	TRBV6-6	TRBD1	-	CASSDQGAWTEAFF
TRBJ1-1	TRBV28	-	-	CASRSTRGDTEAFF
TRBJ1-1	TRBV2	-	-	CASIVGTQNTEAFF